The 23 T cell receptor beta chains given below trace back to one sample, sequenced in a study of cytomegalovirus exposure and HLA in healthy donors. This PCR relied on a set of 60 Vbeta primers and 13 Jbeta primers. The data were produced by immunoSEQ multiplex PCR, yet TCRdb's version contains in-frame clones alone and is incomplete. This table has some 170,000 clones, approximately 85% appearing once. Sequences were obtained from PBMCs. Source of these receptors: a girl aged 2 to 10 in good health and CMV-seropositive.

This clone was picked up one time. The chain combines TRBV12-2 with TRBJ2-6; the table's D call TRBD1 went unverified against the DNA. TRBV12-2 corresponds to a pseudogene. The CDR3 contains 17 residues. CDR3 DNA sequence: TGTGCAAGTCGCTTAGTAGGGGCCCTCCGCCAGGCCAACGTCCTGACTTTC. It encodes CASRLVGALRQANVLTF.

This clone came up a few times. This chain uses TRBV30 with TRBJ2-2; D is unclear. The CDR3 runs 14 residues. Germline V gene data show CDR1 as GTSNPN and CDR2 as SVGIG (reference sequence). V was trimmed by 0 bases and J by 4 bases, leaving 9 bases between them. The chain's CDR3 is CAWSVRPRTGELFF. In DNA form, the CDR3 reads TGTGCCTGGAGTGTACGTCCGCGCACCGGGGAGCTGTTTTTT.

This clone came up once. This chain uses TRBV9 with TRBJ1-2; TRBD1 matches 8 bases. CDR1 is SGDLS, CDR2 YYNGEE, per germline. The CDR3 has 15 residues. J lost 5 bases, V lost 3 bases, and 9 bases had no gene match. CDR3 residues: CASSAEQGAGYGYTF. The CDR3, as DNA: TGTGCCAGCAGCGCAGAGCAGGGGGCAGGGTATGGCTACACCTTC.

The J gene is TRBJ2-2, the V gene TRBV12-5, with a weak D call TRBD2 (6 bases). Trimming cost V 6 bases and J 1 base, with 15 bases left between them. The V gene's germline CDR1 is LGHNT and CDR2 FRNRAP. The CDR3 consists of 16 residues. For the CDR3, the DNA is TGTGCTAGTGGCTTATCCGGGACTGGGAACACCGGGGAGCTGTTTTTT. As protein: CASGLSGTGNTGELFF.

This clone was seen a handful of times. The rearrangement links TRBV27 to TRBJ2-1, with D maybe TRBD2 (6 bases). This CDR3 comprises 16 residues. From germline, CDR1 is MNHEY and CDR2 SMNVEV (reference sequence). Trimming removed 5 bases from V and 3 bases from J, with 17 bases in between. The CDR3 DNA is TGTGCCAGCAGTGAGAACCTAGCGCGGGGCTACAATGAGCAGTTCTTC. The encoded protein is CASSENLARGYNEQFF.

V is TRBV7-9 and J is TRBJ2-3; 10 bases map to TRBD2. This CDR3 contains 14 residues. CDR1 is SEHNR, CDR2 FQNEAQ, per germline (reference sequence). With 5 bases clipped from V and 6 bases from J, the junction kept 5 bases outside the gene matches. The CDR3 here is CASSRTSGLDTQYF. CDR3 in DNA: TGTGCCAGCAGCAGGACTAGCGGTCTGGATACGCAGTATTTT. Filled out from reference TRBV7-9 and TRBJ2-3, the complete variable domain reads DTGVSQNPRHKITKRGQNVTFRCDPISEHNRLYWYRQTLGQGPEFLTYFQNEAQLEKSRLLSDRFSAERPKGSFSTLEIQRTEQGDSAMYLCASSRTSGLDTQYFGPGTRLTVL.

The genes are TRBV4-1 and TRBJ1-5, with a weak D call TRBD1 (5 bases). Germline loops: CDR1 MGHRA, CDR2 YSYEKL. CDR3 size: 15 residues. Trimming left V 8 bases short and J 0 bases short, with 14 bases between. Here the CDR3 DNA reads TGCGCCAGCGCTCCCCGACAGCTTAGCAATCAGCCCCAGCATTTT. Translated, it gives CASAPRQLSNQPQHF.

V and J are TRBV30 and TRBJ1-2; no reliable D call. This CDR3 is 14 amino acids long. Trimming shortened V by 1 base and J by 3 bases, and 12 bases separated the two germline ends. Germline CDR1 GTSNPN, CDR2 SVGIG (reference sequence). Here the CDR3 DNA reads TGTGCCTGGAGTGACGGTTTCACGGACTATGGCTACACCTTC. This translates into CAWSDGFTDYGYTF.

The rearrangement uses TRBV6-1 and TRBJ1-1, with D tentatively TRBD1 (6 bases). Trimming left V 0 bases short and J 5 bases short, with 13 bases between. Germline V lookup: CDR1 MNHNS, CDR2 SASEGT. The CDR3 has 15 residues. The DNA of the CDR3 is TGTGCCAGCAGTGAAGCGGGGGGGCTCATGACTGAAGCTTTCTTT. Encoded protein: CASSEAGGLMTEAFF.

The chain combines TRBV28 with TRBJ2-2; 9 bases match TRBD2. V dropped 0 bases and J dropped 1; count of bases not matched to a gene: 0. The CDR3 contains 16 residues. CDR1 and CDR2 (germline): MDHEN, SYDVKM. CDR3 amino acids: CASSLWTSGNTGELFF. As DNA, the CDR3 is TGTGCCAGCAGTTTATGGACTAGCGGGAACACCGGGGAGCTGTTTTTT.

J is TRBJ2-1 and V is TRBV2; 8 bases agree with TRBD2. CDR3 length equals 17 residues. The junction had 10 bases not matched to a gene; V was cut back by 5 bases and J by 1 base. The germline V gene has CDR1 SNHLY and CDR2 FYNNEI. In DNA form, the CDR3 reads TGTGCCAGCAGTCAGATCTTACTAGCGGTTTCCTACAATGAGCAGTTCTTC. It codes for CASSQILLAVSYNEQFF.

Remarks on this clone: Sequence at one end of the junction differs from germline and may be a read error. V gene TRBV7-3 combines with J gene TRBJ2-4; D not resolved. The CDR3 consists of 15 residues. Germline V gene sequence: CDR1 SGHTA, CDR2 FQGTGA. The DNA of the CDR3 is TGTGCCAGCAGTTTAACGGGCAGGCTCAAAAACATTCAGTACTTC. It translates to CASSLTGRLKNIQYF.

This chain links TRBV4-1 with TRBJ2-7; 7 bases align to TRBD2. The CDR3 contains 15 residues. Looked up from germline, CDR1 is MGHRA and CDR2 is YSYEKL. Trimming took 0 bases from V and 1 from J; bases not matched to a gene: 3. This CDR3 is CASSQEHGRSYEQYF. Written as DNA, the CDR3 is TGCGCCAGCAGCCAAGAGCACGGGAGGTCCTACGAGCAGTACTTC.

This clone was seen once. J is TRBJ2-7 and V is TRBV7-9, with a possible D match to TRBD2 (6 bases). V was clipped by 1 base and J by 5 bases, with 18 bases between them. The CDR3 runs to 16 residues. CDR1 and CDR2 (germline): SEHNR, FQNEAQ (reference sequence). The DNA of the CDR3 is TGTGCCAGCAGCTTAGTTAATCGGGAGATTGACCACGAGCAGTACTTC. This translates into CASSLVNREIDHEQYF.

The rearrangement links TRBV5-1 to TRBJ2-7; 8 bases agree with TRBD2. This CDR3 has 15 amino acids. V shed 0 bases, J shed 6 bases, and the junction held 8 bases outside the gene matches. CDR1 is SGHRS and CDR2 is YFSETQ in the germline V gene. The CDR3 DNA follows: TGCGCCAGCAGCTTGGGAGGGACTAGGCGAGGCGAGCAGTACTTC. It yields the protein CASSLGGTRRGEQYF.

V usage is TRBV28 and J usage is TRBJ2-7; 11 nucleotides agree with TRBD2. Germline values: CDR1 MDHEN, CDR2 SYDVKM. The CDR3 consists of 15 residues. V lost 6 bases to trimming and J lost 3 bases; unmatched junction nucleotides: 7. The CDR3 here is CASRHSGRANYEQYF. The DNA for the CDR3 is TGTGCCAGCAGACATAGCGGGAGGGCGAACTACGAGCAGTACTTC. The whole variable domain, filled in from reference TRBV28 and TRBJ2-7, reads DVKVTQSSRYLVKRTGEKVFLECVQDMDHENMFWYRQDPGLGLRLIYFSYDVKMKEKGDIPEGYSVSREKKERFSLILESASTNQTSMYLCASRHSGRANYEQYFGPGTRLTVT.

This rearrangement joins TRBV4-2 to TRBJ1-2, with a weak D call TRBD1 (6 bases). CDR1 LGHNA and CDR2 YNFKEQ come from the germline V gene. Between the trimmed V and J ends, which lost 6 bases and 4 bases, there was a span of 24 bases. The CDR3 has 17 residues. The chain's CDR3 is CASRTLATGRGTYGYTF. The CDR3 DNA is TGTGCCAGCAGGACCCTGGCAACAGGGAGAGGGACCTATGGCTACACCTTC.

CDR3 DNA: TGTGCCAGCAGCCCCCTAGCGGGCGGCTCCTACGAGCAGTACTTC. This sequence encodes CASSPLAGGSYEQYF. The chain couples TRBV4-2 to TRBJ2-7, with 8 nucleotides matching TRBD2. The germline gives CDR1 LGHNA, CDR2 YNFKEQ. CDR3 length: 15 residues. V shed 4 bases, J shed 0 bases, and the junction held 5 bases outside the gene matches.

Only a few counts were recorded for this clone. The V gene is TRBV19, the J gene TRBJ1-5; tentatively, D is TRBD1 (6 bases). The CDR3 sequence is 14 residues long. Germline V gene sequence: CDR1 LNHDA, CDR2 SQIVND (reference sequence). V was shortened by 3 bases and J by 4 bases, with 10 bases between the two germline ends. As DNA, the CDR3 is TGTGCCAGTAGTATCGGGACACCTAATCAGCCCCAGCATTTT. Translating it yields CASSIGTPNQPQHF.

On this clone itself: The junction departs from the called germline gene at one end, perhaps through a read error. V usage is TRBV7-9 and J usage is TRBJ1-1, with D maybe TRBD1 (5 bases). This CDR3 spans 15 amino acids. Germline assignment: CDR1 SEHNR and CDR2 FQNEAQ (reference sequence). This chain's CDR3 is CSSSPWGRLNTEAFF. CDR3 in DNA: TGTTCCAGCAGCCCATGGGGCCGGCTGAACACTGAAGCTTTCTTT.

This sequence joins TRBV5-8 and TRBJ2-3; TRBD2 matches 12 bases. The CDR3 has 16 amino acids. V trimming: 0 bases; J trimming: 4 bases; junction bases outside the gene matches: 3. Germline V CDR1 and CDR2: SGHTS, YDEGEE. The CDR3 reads CASSLGTSGNADTQYF. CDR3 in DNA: TGTGCCAGCAGCTTGGGGACTAGCGGGAACGCAGATACGCAGTATTTT.

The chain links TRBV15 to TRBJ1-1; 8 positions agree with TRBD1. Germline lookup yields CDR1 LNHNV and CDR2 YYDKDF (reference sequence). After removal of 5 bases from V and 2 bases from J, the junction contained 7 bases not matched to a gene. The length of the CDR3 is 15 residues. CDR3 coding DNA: TGTGCCACCAGCTACAGAGGACAGGGAAACACTGAAGCTTTCTTT. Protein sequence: CATSYRGQGNTEAFF.

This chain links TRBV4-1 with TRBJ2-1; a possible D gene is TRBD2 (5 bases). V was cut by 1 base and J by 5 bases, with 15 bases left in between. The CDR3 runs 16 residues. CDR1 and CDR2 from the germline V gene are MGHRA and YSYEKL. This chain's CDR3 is CASSQVYAETNNEQFF. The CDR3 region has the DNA TGCGCCAGCAGCCAAGTTTACGCGGAGACTAACAATGAGCAGTTCTTC.